These 5 T cell receptor beta chains came from one sample sequenced in a study of OX40 agonist ivuxolimab in advanced cancers. Some clones are missing from TCRdb's copy, which holds only in-frame ones; the method was immunoSEQ multiplex PCR. The sample carries around 60,000 clones, around 90% recorded once. This material consisted of CD4+ or CD8+ T cells sorted from blood, taken in a trial of the OX40 agonist ivuxolimab. These receptor sequences come from an adult with an advanced solid tumor such as melanoma, head and neck, liver or kidney cancer.

The chain couples TRBV30 to TRBJ2-3; D ambiguous. The CDR3 length is 13 residues. Trimming left V 2 bases short and J 4 bases short, with 10 bases between. The germline V gene has CDR1 GTSNPN and CDR2 SVGIG (reference sequence). CDR3 protein: CAWSSGVADTQYF. The CDR3 region has the DNA TGTGCCTGGAGTAGTGGAGTTGCAGATACGCAGTATTTT.

In regard to this clone: Other DNA sequences in this sample translate to the same CDR3. The chain employs TRBV10-2 and TRBJ1-5; no clear D gene. Trimming cost V 5 bases and J 1 base, with 12 bases left between them. The CDR3 covers 15 residues. Germline CDR1 reads WSHSY; CDR2 reads SAAADI. In nucleotides, the CDR3 is TGCGCCAGCAGTCCATCCAGGATAAGCAATCAGCCCCAGCATTTT. Translating gives CASSPSRISNQPQHF.

This clone was counted only a few times. This chain joins TRBV27 and TRBJ2-6, with TRBD2 matching over 7 bases. V lost 3 bases and J lost 0; bases outside the gene matches: 5. CDR1 is MNHEY and CDR2 is SMNVEV in the germline V gene (reference sequence). The CDR3 sequence is 17 residues long. The CDR3 region is CASSFLQRGSGANVLTF. The CDR3 bases are TGTGCCAGCAGTTTTCTTCAGCGGGGCTCTGGGGCCAACGTCCTGACTTTC.

CDR3 sequence reads: CASSLVLAGGHEQFF. CDR3 bases: TGTGCCAGCAGCTTGGTTCTAGCGGGAGGCCATGAGCAGTTCTTC. The chain couples TRBV7-9 to TRBJ2-1; 11 bases fit TRBD2. Germline lookup yields CDR1 SEHNR and CDR2 FQNEAQ (reference sequence). The CDR3 has 15 residues. The trim removed 3 bases at V and 8 bases at J, leaving 6 bases unmatched.

The J gene is TRBJ1-2, the V gene TRBV27; a possible D gene is TRBD1 (5 bases). Per germline, CDR1 MNHEY and CDR2 SMNVEV (reference sequence). This CDR3 is built from 13 residues. V gave up 2 bases and J gave up 7 bases, with 11 bases separating them. The CDR3, as DNA: TGTGCCAGCAGTTTAACAGGACGGGTTGGCTACACCTTC. It yields the protein CASSLTGRVGYTF.